The next 22 T cell receptor beta chains were all read from a single sample in a study of blood T cell repertoires in COVID-19. TCRdb keeps only in-frame clones here, not all; method: immunoSEQ multiplex PCR. This table holds more than 450,000 clones, around 87% found once. Sequencing was done on a sample of PBMCs or T cells enriched from blood (not recorded which). These receptor sequences come from a woman aged 18-29 years who had recovered from COVID-19.

The rearrangement joins TRBV6-1 to TRBJ2-7, with TRBD2 identical over 10 bases. Per germline, CDR1 MNHNS and CDR2 SASEGT. V gave up 1 base and J gave up 0 bases; unmatched junction bases: 3. The CDR3 runs 16 residues. Written as DNA, the CDR3 is TGTGCCAGCAGTGAAGGGCTAGCGGGGGACTCCTACGAGCAGTACTTC. This codes for CASSEGLAGDSYEQYF.

This chain joins TRBV19 and TRBJ2-3, with a tentative D call TRBD2 (7 bases). CDR1 LNHDA and CDR2 SQIVND come from the germline V gene (reference sequence). Trimming shortened V by 4 bases and J by 4 bases, and 27 bases separated the two germline ends. The CDR3 is 19 amino acids. The CDR3: CASSSHGGGASGISDTQYF. In DNA, the CDR3 is TGTGCCAGTAGTAGTCATGGAGGGGGGGCTTCAGGGATATCAGATACGCAGTATTTT.

The chain couples TRBV5-4 to TRBJ1-5; 7 bases align to TRBD1. Germline values: CDR1 SGHNT, CDR2 YYREEE (reference sequence). V gave up 2 bases and J gave up 5 bases; unmatched junction bases: 7. CDR3 size: 15 residues. The CDR3 DNA sequence: TGTGCCAGCAGCTTTGGAGGACAGGTTGATCAGCCCCAGCATTTT. Amino acids: CASSFGGQVDQPQHF. Looking up the rest from reference TRBV5-4 and TRBJ1-5 gives the full variable domain: ETGVTQSPTHLIKTRGQQVTLRCSSQSGHNTVSWYQQALGQGPQFIFQYYREEENGRGNFPPRFSGLQFPNYSSELNVNALELDDSALYLCASSFGGQVDQPQHFGDGTRLSIL.

The V gene is TRBV7-9, the J gene TRBJ2-1; weak D call: TRBD1 (5 bases). V dropped 5 bases and J dropped 4 bases, with 15 bases sitting between them. CDR3 length: 15 residues. In germline, CDR1 is SEHNR, CDR2 FQNEAQ (reference sequence). CDR3 region: CASSPRTLSYNEQFF. The CDR3 nucleotides are TGTGCCAGCAGCCCGCGGACACTAAGTTACAATGAGCAGTTCTTC.

V usage is TRBV19 and J usage is TRBJ1-4, with 9 bases aligning to TRBD1. Germline V gives CDR1 LNHDA, CDR2 SQIVND (reference sequence). The CDR3 loop spans 15 amino acids. V lost 5 bases to trimming and J lost 5 bases; unmatched junction nucleotides: 6. CDR3 sequence reads: CASSLPGTGNEKLFF. CDR3 DNA sequence: TGTGCCAGTAGTCTCCCCGGGACAGGGAATGAAAAACTGTTTTTT.

The V gene is TRBV24-1, the J gene TRBJ2-2, with D maybe TRBD2 (6 bases). The CDR3 loop spans 13 amino acids. Per germline, CDR1 KGHDR and CDR2 SFDVKD. The CDR3 nucleotides read TGTGCAGGGACTTCCACGAACACCGGGGAGCTGTTTTTT. It yields the protein CAGTSTNTGELFF.

The chain links TRBV2 to TRBJ1-3; D gene unclear. CDR1 and CDR2 (germline): SNHLY, FYNNEI. V lost 2 bases, J lost 0 bases, and 8 bases lay in between. The CDR3 is 15 amino acids. In DNA, the CDR3 is TGTGCCAGCAGTGAAAGAGCCATCTCTGGAAACACCATATATTTT. It is translated as CASSERAISGNTIYF. Full variable domain (outside the CDR3, taken from reference TRBV2 and TRBJ1-3): EPEVTQTPSHQVTQMGQEVILRCVPISNHLYFYWYRQILGQKVEFLVSFYNNEISEKSEIFDDQFSVERPDGSNFTLKIRSTKLEDSAMYFCASSERAISGNTIYFGEGSWLTVV.

The chain uses TRBV6-5 and TRBJ1-2, with D possibly matching TRBD1 (5 bases). The CDR3 consists of 13 residues. CDR1 is MNHEY, CDR2 SVGAGI, per germline. The ends were cut back, 7 bases at V and 6 bases at J, with 15 bases in the middle. DNA of the CDR3: TGTGCCAGCACCAGGTCCAGGGTTAATGGCTACACCTTC. This encodes CASTRSRVNGYTF.

The rearrangement uses TRBV18 and TRBJ1-1; D call uncertain. The CDR3 is 15 residues long. V was cut by 2 bases and J by 0 bases, with 10 bases left in between. CDR1 is KGHSH, CDR2 LQKENI, per germline. The DNA of the CDR3 is TGTGCCAGCTCACCAGGCACGGGGTTGAACACTGAAGCTTTCTTT. This sequence encodes CASSPGTGLNTEAFF. Supplemented by reference TRBV18 and TRBJ1-1, the full variable domain reads NAGVMQNPRHLVRRRGQEARLRCSPMKGHSHVYWYRQLPEEGLKFMVYLQKENIIDESGMPKERFSAEFPKEGPSILRIQQVVRGDSAAYFCASSPGTGLNTEAFFGQGTRLTVV.

The V and J genes are TRBV5-1 and TRBJ1-2, with 7 bases lining up with TRBD1. J gave up 4 bases and V 5 bases, and 8 bases lay outside the gene matches. The V gene's germline CDR1 is SGHRS and CDR2 YFSETQ. This CDR3 is built from 14 residues. The CDR3 DNA reads TGCGCCAGCAGTAGCAGGGGGTCTTTCTATGGCTACACCTTC. Protein: CASSSRGSFYGYTF.

V usage is TRBV10-3 and J usage is TRBJ2-7; no firm D call. Trimming shortened V by 2 bases and J by 5 bases, and 13 bases separated the two germline ends. This CDR3 is 14 amino acids long. CDR1 and CDR2 from the germline V gene are ENHRY and SYGVKD. The CDR3 DNA is TGTGCCATCAGTGAGGGTGGGCAGTCCGACGAGCAGTACTTC. Amino acid sequence: CAISEGGQSDEQYF.

This clone has a handful of counts. This sequence joins TRBV5-1 and TRBJ1-6; D is undetermined. Looked up from germline, CDR1 is SGHRS and CDR2 is YFSETQ. V gave up 2 bases and J gave up 9 bases, with 12 bases separating them. This CDR3 is built from 14 residues. The CDR3 DNA follows: TGCGCCAGCAGCTTCGATACGCGGGGTTCACCCCTCCACTTT. Protein product: CASSFDTRGSPLHF. Complete variable domain (other parts from reference TRBV5-1 and TRBJ1-6): KAGVTQTPRYLIKTRGQQVTLSCSPISGHRSVSWYQQTPGQGLQFLFEYFSETQRNKGNFPGRFSGRQFSNSRSEMNVSTLELGDSALYLCASSFDTRGSPLHFGNGTRLTVT.

The J gene is TRBJ1-1, the V gene TRBV2; D is uncertain. The CDR3 has 13 residues. Between the trimmed V and J ends, which lost 8 bases and 1 base, there was a span of 11 bases. The germline V gene encodes CDR1 SNHLY and CDR2 FYNNEI. In DNA form, the CDR3 reads TGTGCCAGCGCCCGTACAGCGAACACTGAAGCTTTCTTT. Translating it yields CASARTANTEAFF.

This chain connects TRBV13 to TRBJ2-7, with 7 bases aligning to TRBD1. V lost 5 bases, J lost 4 bases, and 17 bases stayed unmatched. Per germline, CDR1 PRHDT and CDR2 FYEKMQ (reference sequence). The CDR3 is 17 residues long. Here the CDR3 reads CASSEYATGDAGYEQYF. In DNA form, the CDR3 reads TGTGCCAGCAGCGAATACGCAACAGGGGATGCCGGGTACGAGCAGTACTTC.

V is TRBV9 and J is TRBJ1-4; D gene uncertain. Looked up from germline, CDR1 is SGDLS and CDR2 is YYNGEE. V was clipped by 0 bases and J by 6 bases, with 9 bases between them. The CDR3 is 14 amino acids. This chain's CDR3 is CASSVGGLDEKLFF. CDR3 DNA sequence: TGTGCCAGCAGCGTAGGAGGGTTAGATGAAAAACTGTTTTTT.

The chain recombines TRBV10-3 with TRBJ1-1, with 11 bases fitting TRBD1. The V segment lost 7 bases and the J segment 4 bases; nucleotides outside the gene matches: 14. Germline CDR1 is ENHRY and CDR2 is SYGVKD. The CDR3 is 17 residues long. Written as DNA, the CDR3 is TGTGCCATCACCGAATACGGACAGGGGGCCGATGGCACTGAAGCTTTCTTT. Translating it yields CAITEYGQGADGTEAFF.

The chain links TRBV5-4 to TRBJ1-1; D is unclear. Germline V gene data show CDR1 as SGHNT and CDR2 as YYREEE (reference sequence). There are 12 residues in the CDR3. The V and J ends lost 4 bases and 2 bases respectively, with 6 bases between them. Written as DNA, the CDR3 is TGTGCCAGCAGCATAGATAACACTGAAGCTTTCTTT. It yields the protein CASSIDNTEAFF.

The chain carries TRBV14 and TRBJ2-7; no clear D. CDR3 length: 14 amino acids. V lost 1 base to trimming and J lost 2 bases, with 9 bases between them. Germline CDR1 and CDR2: SGHDN and FVKESK. CDR3 sequence: CASSQVQKPYEQYF. CDR3 DNA: TGTGCCAGCAGCCAAGTGCAGAAACCCTACGAGCAGTACTTC.

This sequence joins TRBV10-3 and TRBJ1-1; TRBD1 aligns across 9 bases. CDR3 length equals 17 residues. J lost 3 bases, V lost 4 bases, and 12 bases had no gene match. Germline loops: CDR1 ENHRY, CDR2 SYGVKD. The CDR3 DNA reads as TGTGCCATCAGTGGCCCTCAGGACAGGGGAGGCGACACTGAAGCTTTCTTT. This codes for CAISGPQDRGGDTEAFF.

This clone was detected only a few times. The chain is built from TRBV28 and TRBJ1-2, with TRBD1 matching over 7 bases. The CDR3 runs 15 residues. Losses at the gene ends were 5 bases for V and 6 bases for J; bases not matched to a gene: 12. Germline V CDR1 and CDR2: MDHEN, SYDVKM. The CDR3 sequence: CASSGLFRQGDGYTF. Here the CDR3 DNA reads TGTGCCAGCAGTGGACTTTTTAGACAGGGCGATGGCTACACCTTC.

The rearrangement joins TRBV2 to TRBJ1-5; D might be TRBD1 (5 bases). The germline V and J ends were trimmed by 4 bases and 6 bases, with 16 bases remaining between them. The V gene's germline CDR1 is SNHLY and CDR2 FYNNEI. The CDR3 is made up of 15 amino acids. In DNA form, the CDR3 reads TGTGCCAGCAGTGGTGCAGGAGGGCAGGGTCAGCCCCAGCATTTT. Protein sequence: CASSGAGGQGQPQHF.

The chain has TRBV2 and TRBJ2-3; 11 bases are shared with TRBD1. The ends lost 7 bases at V and 7 bases at J; junction bases unmatched: 7. This CDR3 region has 14 residues. Looked up from germline, CDR1 is SNHLY and CDR2 is FYNNEI. The DNA for the CDR3 is TGTGCCAGCAAGATGGACAGGGGGCTACATACGCAGTATTTT. Translated: CASKMDRGLHTQYF.